This entry describes one T cell receptor beta chain. TCRdb's table, derived via immunoSEQ multiplex PCR, lists solely in-frame clones and lacks some. The sample contains 110,000 to 150,000 clones, just under 80% of which appear only once. The data were obtained in a study of blood T cell repertoires in COVID-19. In germline, CDR1 is LGHDT, CDR2 YNNKEL (reference sequence). With V trimmed by 3 bases and J by 6 bases, 4 bases remained unmatched. The CDR3 is made up of 13 amino acids. This sequence joins TRBV3-1 (or the pseudogene TRBV3-2) and TRBJ2-7, with 8 nucleotides matching TRBD1. The specimen sequenced was peripheral blood. The TCR comes from a woman aged 55-75 years with acute or convalescent COVID-19. The CDR3 DNA is TGTGCCAGCAGCCATCACAGGGGGAGCGAGCAGTACTTC. It codes for CASSHHRGSEQYF.